This section outlines one T cell receptor (beta chain) sequence together with its context. The data were taken from a study of T cell responses to AZD1222 COVID-19 vaccine. The assay was immunoSEQ multiplex PCR, and TCRdb's table has in-frame clones only and misses some. This table has about 86,000 clones, roughly nine tenths appearing once. Germline CDR1 MGHRA, CDR2 YSYEKL. Trimming removed 0 bases at V and 4 bases at J, with 10 bases between. The CDR3 sequence is 15 residues long. The sample here was peripheral blood, taken on day 0 of AZD1222 vaccination. This receptor was obtained from an adult in good health. The chain has TRBV4-1 and TRBJ1-5; no reliable D call. This CDR3 is CASSQDWTGNQPQHF. Written as DNA, the CDR3 is TGCGCCAGCAGCCAAGATTGGACGGGGAATCAGCCCCAGCATTTT.